Ten or more counts support the clone carrying this T cell receptor (beta chain). Its antigen is undetermined. TCRdb re-derived calls from the reads in MiXCR, one entry per CDR3 protein. The sample has under 150,000 distinct CDR3 sequences; 20% to 30% are singletons. These data are taken from a study of T cell repertoires in cytomegalovirus infection. Study-level findings and limits: Accumulated public TCR beta family frequency recognized individuals carrying CMV together with the relevant HLA.

V lost 4 bases, J lost 5 bases, and 8 bases stayed unmatched. Germline lookup yields CDR1 SGHTA and CDR2 FQGNSA. This CDR3 has 15 residues. This chain uses TRBV7-2 with TRBJ1-3; 7 bases are shared with TRBD1. The TCR comes from a human donor in good health (CMV status not recorded). Some clones in this sample may be carry-over from other donors' samples. The source material was PBMCs, sequenced either directly or after in vitro stimulation (not recorded which). The CDR3 here is CASSSQGDARNTIYF. In DNA form, the CDR3 reads TGTGCCAGCAGCTCGCAGGGGGATGCGAGAAACACCATATATTTT.